This TCR beta chain derives from a study of blood T cells in healthy people across ages. Germline CDR1 and CDR2: MNHEY and SVGAGI. The ends were cut back, 6 bases at V and 5 bases at J, with 16 bases in the middle. This CDR3 has 14 amino acids. It was approximately 9 milliliters of peripheral blood that were drawn from each donor. Extraction of total RNA produced a minimum of 5 micrograms from each sample. Next came a second PCR, run for about 6 to 12 cycles, which used a sample-barcoded 5' primer along with a J-beta primer mix. There were at least 3 million CDR3-containing paired-end reads obtained from each sample. TCRdb called the 5' RACE reads again in MiXCR, with one record for every CDR3 protein. The data hold approximately 360,000 distinct CDR3 sequences, with about 52% observed a single time.

V usage is TRBV6-5 and J usage is TRBJ2-5; D is ambiguous. The source of this sequence is a man aged 60-69 years in good health. Sequencing was carried out using blood. The CDR3 spells CASSSAWGTETQYF. As DNA, the CDR3 is TGTGCCAGCAGCTCGGCCTGGGGAACGGAGACCCAGTACTTC.